This TCR beta chain was obtained from a study of cytomegalovirus exposure and HLA in healthy donors. Study in general: Samples from HLA-typed donors yielded about 85 million unique TCRs in an early data release.

General study points: Cytomegalovirus status was reportedly diagnosed by the classifier with high specificity and sensitivity. In vitro confirmation showed three CMV-associated chains to be CMV antigen specific.

The donors (healthy individuals) were bone marrow donors. This clone was observed a handful of times. The target antigen is unknown. Use of 60 Vbeta and 13 Jbeta primers characterized the PCR. This table comes from immunoSEQ multiplex PCR, and its TCRdb copy is limited to in-frame clones, with some not included. The sample has about 140,000 clones; roughly four fifths are singletons. This receptor was identified in a female donor in good health and CMV-seropositive. Sequencing was performed on PBMCs.

Here the CDR3 DNA reads TGTGCCAGCGGGGCACGACAGGGAGTAACAGCTTTCTTT. Its protein product is CASGARQGVTAFF. The chain has TRBV6-1 and TRBJ1-1, with 7 positions matching TRBD1. This CDR3 is built from 13 residues. Germline V CDR1 and CDR2: MNHNS, SASEGT. Trimming removed 8 bases from V and 10 bases from J; junction bases left unmatched: 13.